The subject of this entry is one T cell receptor beta chain. Its recognized antigen is unknown. No base-level quality is on record; no much larger clone is a single base apart. TCRdb names Illumina HiSeq 1500 as the instrument used. The raw public data were reprocessed by TCRdb itself: fastp quality trimming at Q25, MiXCR clonotype calling, in-frame beta chains only. One record per CDR3 amino acid sequence lists the most common genes and DNA. This sample lists hundreds of thousands of distinct CDR3 sequences; approximately 24% were detected once. Less than 10% of the sample is in the top ten clones. The sample is drawn from a study of T cell repertoires in cytomegalovirus infection (dated by TCRdb to about 2019). At the level of the whole study: Because public TCR beta signatures pointed to carriage of CMV infection together with the matching HLA type, the HLA type of each donor mattered for the analysis.

A distance of 15 bases separates the germline ends of V and J, which lose 7 bases and 0 bases respectively. The CDR3 contains 14 residues, cysteine and phenylalanine counted. The CDR3 DNA has 42 bases and is translated from base 1. CDR1 and CDR2 (DFQATT, SNEGSKA) derive from the germline V gene (reference sequence). The paper as a whole reports these results and caveats: The ex vivo response was dominated by HLA-C-restricted CMV-specific TCR beta clonotypes, which also provided the single most frequent clonotype in two of eight donors. Carriers of CMV infection plus the relevant HLA type were discriminated by the cumulative frequency of public TCR beta family members in the study cohort and in an independent roughly 400-donor cohort.

The rearrangement combines TRBV20-1 with TRBJ1-2; a tentative D call is TRBD1 (5 bases match). The material sequenced was CD8+ T cells from PBMCs. This TCR derives from a human donor in good health (CMV status not recorded). Some clones in this sample may be carry-over from other donors' samples. The base sequence is TGCAGTGTCACAGAAGGGGTTCCTAACTATGGCTACACCTTC. Its protein reads: CSVTEGVPNYGYTF.